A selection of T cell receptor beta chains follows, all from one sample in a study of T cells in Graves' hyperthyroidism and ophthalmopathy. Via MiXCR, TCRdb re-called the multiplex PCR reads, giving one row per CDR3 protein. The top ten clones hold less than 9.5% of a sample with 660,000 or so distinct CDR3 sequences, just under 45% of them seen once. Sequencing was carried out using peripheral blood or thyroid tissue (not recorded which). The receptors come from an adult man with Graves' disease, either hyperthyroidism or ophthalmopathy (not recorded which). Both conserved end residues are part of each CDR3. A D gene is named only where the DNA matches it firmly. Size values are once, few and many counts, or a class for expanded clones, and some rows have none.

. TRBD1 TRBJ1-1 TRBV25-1 TGTGCCAGCAGTTTATCGGACAGGGAGTTGAAGAACACTGAAGCTTTCTTT CASSLSDRELKNTEAFF
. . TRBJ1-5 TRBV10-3 TGTGCCATCAGTTGGGAGTCGGGGGGCGTCCAGCCCCAGCATTTT CAISWESGGVQPQHF
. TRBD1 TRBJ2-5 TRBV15 TGTGCCACCAGCAGAGATCGGGACAGGGGCCGGGGACAAGAGACCCAGTACTTC CATSRDRDRGRGQETQYF
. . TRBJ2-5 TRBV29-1 TGCAGCGTTGACGGATTGGGGGAGACCCAGTACTTC CSVDGLGETQYF
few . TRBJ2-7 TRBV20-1 TGCAGTGCTAGAGACCGAATAGGGCCCGAGGGCGAGCAGTACTTC CSARDRIGPEGEQYF
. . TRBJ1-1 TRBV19 TGTGCCAGTAGCTCGGAAGACACTGAGGCTTTCTTT CASSSEDTEAFF
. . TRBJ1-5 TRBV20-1 TGCAGTGCTAGAGATCTCCAGGGCAATAGCAATCAGCCCCAGCATTTT CSARDLQGNSNQPQHF
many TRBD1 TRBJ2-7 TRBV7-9 TGTGCCAGCAGAAGGGGACAGAACTACGAGCAGTACTTC CASRRGQNYEQYF
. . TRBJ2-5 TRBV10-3 TGTGCCATCAGTGACCAGGGTTTCCAAGAGACCCAGTACTTC CAISDQGFQETQYF
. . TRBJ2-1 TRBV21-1 TGTGCCAGCAGCACAGGTGGCACCTACAATGAGCAGTTCTTC CASSTGGTYNEQFF
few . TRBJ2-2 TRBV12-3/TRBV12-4 TGTGCCAGCAGGCAACGGGGCCAGAACACCGGGGAGCTGTTTTTT CASRQRGQNTGELFF
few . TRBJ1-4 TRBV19 TGTGCCAGTAGTAGACAGCAGGGTACTAATGAAAAACTGTTTTTT CASSRQQGTNEKLFF
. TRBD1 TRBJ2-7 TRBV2 TGTGCCAGCAGCACAGGGGCTCAGGCCGAGCAGTACTTC CASSTGAQAEQYF
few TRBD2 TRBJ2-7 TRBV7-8 TGTGCCAGCAGCTTGGGACTAGCGCGCACGAACTCCTACGAGCAGTACTTC CASSLGLARTNSYEQYF
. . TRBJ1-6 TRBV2 TGTGCCAGCAGTGAAAGGGGTTGGACTGAAATTCAACCCCTCCACTTT CASSERGWTEIQPLHF
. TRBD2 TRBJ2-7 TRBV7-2 TGCGCCAGCAGCCAAGAGTCCCTAGCGGGAGATGCCTACGAGCAGTACTTC CASSQESLAGDAYEQYF
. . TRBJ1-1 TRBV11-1 TGTGCCAGCAGCGTTGAGCCTGGGACGAACACTGAAGCTTTCTTT CASSVEPGTNTEAFF
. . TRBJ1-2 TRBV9 TGTGCCAGCAGCGCACGGGGGGCTAGTAACTATGGCTACACCTTC CASSARGASNYGYTF
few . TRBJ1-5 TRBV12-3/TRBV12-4 TGTGCCAGCACCAGGGCAGGCAATCAGCCCCAGCATTTT CASTRAGNQPQHF
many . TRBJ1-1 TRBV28 TGTGCCAGCAGTCCCCAGGGGATCACTGAAGCTTTCTTT CASSPQGITEAFF
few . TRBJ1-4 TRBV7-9 TGTGCCAGCAGCTCGGGACGGGGGGCAACTAATGAAAAACTGTTTTTT CASSSGRGATNEKLFF
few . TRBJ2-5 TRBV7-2 TGTGCCAGCAGCGAGACTTCTAGCGTCCAAGAGACCCAGTACTTC CASSETSSVQETQYF
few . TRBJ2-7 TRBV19 TGTGCCAGTAGACAGCGGGGACAGCGTCCCTACGAGCAGTACTTC CASRQRGQRPYEQYF
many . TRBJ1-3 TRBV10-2 TGCGCCAGCAGTGAGTCTTTGGGCTCTGGAAACACCATATATTTT CASSESLGSGNTIYF
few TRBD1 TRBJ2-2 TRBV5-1 TGCGCCAGCAGCTTGGGACCGGGACAGGGCTCCGGGGAGCTGTTTTTT CASSLGPGQGSGELFF
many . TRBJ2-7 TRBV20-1 TGCAGTGCGGCCCAAGGGGTCTCCTACGAGCAGTACTTC CSAAQGVSYEQYF
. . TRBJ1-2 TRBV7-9 TGTGCCAGCAGACGGGGGGCGGACAGCCTCTCCTCCTATGGCTACACCTTC CASRRGADSLSSYGYTF